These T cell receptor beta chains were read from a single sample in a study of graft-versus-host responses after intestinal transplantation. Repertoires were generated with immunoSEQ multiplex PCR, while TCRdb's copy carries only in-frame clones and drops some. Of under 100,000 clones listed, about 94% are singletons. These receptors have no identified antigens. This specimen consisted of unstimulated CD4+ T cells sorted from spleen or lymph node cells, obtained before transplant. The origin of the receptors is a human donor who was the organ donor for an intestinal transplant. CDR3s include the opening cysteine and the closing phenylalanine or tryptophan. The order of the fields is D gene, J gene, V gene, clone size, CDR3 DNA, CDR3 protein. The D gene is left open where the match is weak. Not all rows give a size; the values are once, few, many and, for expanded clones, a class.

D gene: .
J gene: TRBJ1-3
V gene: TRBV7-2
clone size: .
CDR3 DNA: TGTGCCAGCAGCTTAGCTCCTTTGACAGGAAACACCATATATTTT
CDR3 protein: CASSLAPLTGNTIYF

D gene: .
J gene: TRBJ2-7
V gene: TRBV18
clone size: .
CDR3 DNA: TGTGCCAGCTCACTTGGACACAGCTCCTACGAGCAGTACTTC
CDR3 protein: CASSLGHSSYEQYF

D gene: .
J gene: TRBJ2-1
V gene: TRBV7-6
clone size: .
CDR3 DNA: TGTGCCAGCAGCGCAGGAATTCGCTCCAATGAGCAGTTCTTC
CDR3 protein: CASSAGIRSNEQFF

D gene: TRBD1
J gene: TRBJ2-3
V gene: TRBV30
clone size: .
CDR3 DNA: TGTGCCTGGAGTCCGACAGCCGGACAGGACCTCACAGATACGCAGTATTTT
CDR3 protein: CAWSPTAGQDLTDTQYF

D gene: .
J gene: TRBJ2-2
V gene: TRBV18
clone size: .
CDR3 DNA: TGTGCCAGCTCACCCGACCTGAGGGGCGCCGGGGAGCTGTTTTTT
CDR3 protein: CASSPDLRGAGELFF

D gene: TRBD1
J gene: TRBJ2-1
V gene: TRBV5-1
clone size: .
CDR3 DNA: TGCGCCAGCAGCTTGCCACCAGGGGGTGGGACCTACAATGAGCAGTTCTTC
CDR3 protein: CASSLPPGGGTYNEQFF

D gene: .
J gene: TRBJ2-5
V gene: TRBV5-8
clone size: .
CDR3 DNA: TGTGCCAGCAGCTTATACAGGATAGGGGAGACCCAGTACTTC
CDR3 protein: CASSLYRIGETQYF

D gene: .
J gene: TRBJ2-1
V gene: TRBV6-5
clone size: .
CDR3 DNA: TGTGCCAGCTCTAAAGGGGTCAGGAATGGGAATGAGCAGTTCTTC
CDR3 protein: CASSKGVRNGNEQFF

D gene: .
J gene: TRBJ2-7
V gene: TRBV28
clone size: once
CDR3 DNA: TGTGCCAGCAGTTTAACCGGGTCTGGCTACGAGCAGTACTTC
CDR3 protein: CASSLTGSGYEQYF

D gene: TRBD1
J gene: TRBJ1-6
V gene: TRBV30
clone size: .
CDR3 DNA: TGTGCCTGGCAGAGAGGGGGCGAACCCCTCCACTTT
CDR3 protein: CAWQRGGEPLHF

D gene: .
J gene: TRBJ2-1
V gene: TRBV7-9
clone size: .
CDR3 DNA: TGTGCCAGCAACAACTACAGGACTGATGAGCAGTTCTTC
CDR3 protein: CASNNYRTDEQFF

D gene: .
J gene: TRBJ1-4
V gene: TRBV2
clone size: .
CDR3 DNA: TGTGCCAGCGTACGGGTTCGGGCTAATGAAAAACTGTTTTTT
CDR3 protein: CASVRVRANEKLFF

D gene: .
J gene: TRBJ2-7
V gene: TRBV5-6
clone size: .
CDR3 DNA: TGTGCCCGCAGCTCCGGGGGCGGGGGAAGACAGTACTTC
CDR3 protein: CARSSGGGGRQYF

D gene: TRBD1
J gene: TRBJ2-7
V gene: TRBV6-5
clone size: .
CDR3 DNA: TGTGCCAGCAGCCCTCACGGACAGGTCTCCTACGAGCAGTACTTC
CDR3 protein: CASSPHGQVSYEQYF

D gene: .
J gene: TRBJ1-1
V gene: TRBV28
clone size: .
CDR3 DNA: TGTGCCACTTCCCGGGGGTTAAGCACTGAAGCTTTCTTT
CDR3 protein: CATSRGLSTEAFF

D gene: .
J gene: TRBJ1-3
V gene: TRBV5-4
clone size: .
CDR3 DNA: TGTGCCAGCAGCTTCGGACGGGATGTCGGAAACACCATATATTTT
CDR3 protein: CASSFGRDVGNTIYF

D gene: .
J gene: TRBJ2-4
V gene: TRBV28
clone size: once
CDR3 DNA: TGTGCCAGCAGTCCCCCCGGGGGAAAAAACATTCAGTACTTC
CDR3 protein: CASSPPGGKNIQYF

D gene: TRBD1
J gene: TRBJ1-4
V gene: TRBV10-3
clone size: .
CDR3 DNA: TGTGCCATCAGTCCGGGACAGGGAAAAAGTAATGAAGATCGGGGGCGAGAAAAACTGTTTTTT
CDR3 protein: CAISPGQGKSNEDRGREKLFF

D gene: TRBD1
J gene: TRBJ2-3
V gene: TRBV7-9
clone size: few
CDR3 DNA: TGTGCCAGCAGCAAACAGGGGCTCACAGATACGCAGTATTTT
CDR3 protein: CASSKQGLTDTQYF

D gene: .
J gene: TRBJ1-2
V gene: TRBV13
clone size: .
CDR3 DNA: TGTGCCAGCAGAGACGTGGGGGGGCCTGGCTATGGCTACACCTTC
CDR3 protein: CASRDVGGPGYGYTF

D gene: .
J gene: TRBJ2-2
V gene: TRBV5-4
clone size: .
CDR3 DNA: TGTGCCAGCAGCTTGTCGGGAACGAACACCGGGGAGCTGTTTTTT
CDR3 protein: CASSLSGTNTGELFF

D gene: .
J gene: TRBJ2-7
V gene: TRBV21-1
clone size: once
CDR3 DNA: TGTGCCAGCAGCAAATGGGGTCGACTAGCAGGATTTTATGAGCAGTACTTC
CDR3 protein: CASSKWGRLAGFYEQYF

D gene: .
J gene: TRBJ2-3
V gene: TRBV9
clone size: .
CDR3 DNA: TGTGCCAGCAGTACAAGGGGGGGCCGGTCCCCAGATACGCAGTATTTT
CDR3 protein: CASSTRGGRSPDTQYF

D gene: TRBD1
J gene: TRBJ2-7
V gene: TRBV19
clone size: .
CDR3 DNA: TGTGCCAGTAGTCCCCCCCCGGGTCGGACAGGGAGCAACGAGCAGTACTTC
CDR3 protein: CASSPPPGRTGSNEQYF

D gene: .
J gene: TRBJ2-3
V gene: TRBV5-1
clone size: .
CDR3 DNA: TGCGCCAGCAGCGTTAGCACAGATACGCAGTATTTT
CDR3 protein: CASSVSTDTQYF

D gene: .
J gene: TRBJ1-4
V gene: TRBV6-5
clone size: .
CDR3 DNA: TGTGCCAGCAGTCGGACCTACTATGAAAAACTGTTTTTT
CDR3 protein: CASSRTYYEKLFF

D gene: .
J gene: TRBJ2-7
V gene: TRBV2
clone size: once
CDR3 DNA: TGTGCCAGCAGCCTGCTGCTCTACGAGCAGTACTTC
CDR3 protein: CASSLLLYEQYF

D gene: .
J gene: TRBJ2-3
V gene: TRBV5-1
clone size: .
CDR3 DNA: TGCGCCAGCAGCCCGGTCCGGGCGGGGGCCACAGATACGCAGTATTTT
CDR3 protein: CASSPVRAGATDTQYF

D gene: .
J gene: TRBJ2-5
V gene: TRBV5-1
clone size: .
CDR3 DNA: TGCGCCAGCAGCCCGGGGCCGACGGAGACCCAGTACTTC
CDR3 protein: CASSPGPTETQYF

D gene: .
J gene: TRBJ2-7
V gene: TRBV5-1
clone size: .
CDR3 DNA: TGCGCCAGCAGCTTGCGGTCGCAGGACTACGAGCAGTACTTC
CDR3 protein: CASSLRSQDYEQYF

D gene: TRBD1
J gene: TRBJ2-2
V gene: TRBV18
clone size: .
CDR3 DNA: TGTGCCAGCTCACCCCGACAGGGGCTGAACACCGGGGAGCTGTTTTTT
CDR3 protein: CASSPRQGLNTGELFF

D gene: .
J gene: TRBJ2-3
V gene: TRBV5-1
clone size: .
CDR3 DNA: TGCGCCAGCAGCTTGGACAGTAACACAGATACGCAGTATTTT
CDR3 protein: CASSLDSNTDTQYF

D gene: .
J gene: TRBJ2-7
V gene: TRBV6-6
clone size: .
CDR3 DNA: TGTGCCAACAGTCTCAGGGGCTACGAGCAGTACTTC
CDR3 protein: CANSLRGYEQYF

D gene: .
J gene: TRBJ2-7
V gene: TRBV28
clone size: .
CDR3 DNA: TGTGCCAGCAGTTTTAGAACGACCCCCCCCTACGAGCAGTACTTC
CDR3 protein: CASSFRTTPPYEQYF

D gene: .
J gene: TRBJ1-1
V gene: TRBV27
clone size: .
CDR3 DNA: TGTGCCAGCAGTTTGGGGGGGAACACTGAAGCTTTCTTT
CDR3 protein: CASSLGGNTEAFF

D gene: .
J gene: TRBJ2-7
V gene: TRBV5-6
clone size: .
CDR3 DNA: TGTGCCAGCAGCTTGGGCGGGCGGGGCGACTTC
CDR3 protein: CASSLGGRGDF

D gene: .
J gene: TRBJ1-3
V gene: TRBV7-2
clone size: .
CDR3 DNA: TGTGCCAGCAGCTTATGGGTCTCTGGAAACACCATATATTTT
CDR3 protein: CASSLWVSGNTIYF

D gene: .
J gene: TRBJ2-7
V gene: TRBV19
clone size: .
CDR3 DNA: TGTGCCAGTAGTTCCAGCCCGACAGGATCTACCTTTTTTTACGAGCAGTACTTC
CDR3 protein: CASSSSPTGSTFFYEQYF

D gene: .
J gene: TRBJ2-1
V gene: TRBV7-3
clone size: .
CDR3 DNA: TGTGCCAGCAGCTTATGGGGAGCCGCCAATGAGCAGTTCTTC
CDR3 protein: CASSLWGAANEQFF

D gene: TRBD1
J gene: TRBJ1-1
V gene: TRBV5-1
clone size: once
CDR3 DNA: TGCGCCAGCACTCCCTGGACAGGGGAAATGAACACTGAAGCTTTCTTT
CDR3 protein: CASTPWTGEMNTEAFF

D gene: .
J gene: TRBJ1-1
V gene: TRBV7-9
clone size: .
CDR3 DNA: TGTGCCAGCAGCGAGAGGACTGAAGCTTTCTTT
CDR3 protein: CASSERTEAFF

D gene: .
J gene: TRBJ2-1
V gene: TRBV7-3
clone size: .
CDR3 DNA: TGTGCCAGCAGCTTAAGAGGAGTGTCCGACCATGAGCAGTTCTTC
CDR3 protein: CASSLRGVSDHEQFF

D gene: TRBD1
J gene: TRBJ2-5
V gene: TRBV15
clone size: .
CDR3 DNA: TGTGCCACCAGCAGGGACAGGGAAGAGACCCAGTACTTC
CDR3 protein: CATSRDREETQYF

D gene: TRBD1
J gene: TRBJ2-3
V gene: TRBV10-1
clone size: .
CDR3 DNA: TGCGCCAGCAGTGACAGGGGGAGCACAGGTACGCAGTATTTT
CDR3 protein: CASSDRGSTGTQYF